The following is a TCR beta chain sequence with its context. Deletions cut 8 bases from V and 6 bases from J, with 10 bases between. The CDR3 covers 11 residues. The germline V gene encodes CDR1 MNHEY and CDR2 SVGAGI. The data were obtained in a study of T cell changes during pregnancy in multiple sclerosis. Profiled with immunoSEQ multiplex PCR; TCRdb holds only in-frame clones, not every one. The sample consists of roughly 30,000 clones, about 86% of them appearing once. This sequence originates from a female donor in good health, enrolled as a control in a pregnancy study. The sequencing here drew on CD4+ T cells from peripheral blood mononuclear cells, taken in the first trimester of pregnancy. V usage is TRBV6-5 and J usage is TRBJ1-2; unclear D gene. CDR3 loop: CASGRIDGYTF. Written as DNA, the CDR3 is TGTGCCAGCGGGCGTATAGATGGCTACACCTTC.